Listed here is a single T cell receptor (beta chain). Its antigen is not known. The identical CDR3 is also encoded by other nucleotide sequences in the sample. CDR3 size: 14 residues. Germline V gives CDR1 LNHDA, CDR2 SQIVND (reference sequence). The V gene end was trimmed by 2 bases and the J gene end by 4 bases; junction bases not matched to a gene: 3. The data originate from a study of shared clonotypes between healthy human individuals. Findings and limits, study-wide: Non-shared clonotypes were found to have lower generation probabilities than the clonotypes that were shared by all four of the sorted-subset donors.

CD45RO-negative, CCR7-positively selected cells formed the naive CD8 fraction, excluding terminally differentiated effector memory CD45RA+ cells. The data were produced by immunoSEQ multiplex PCR, yet TCRdb's version contains in-frame clones alone and is incomplete. The sample shows about 2 million clones, approximately 95% of them seen only once. Sequenced material: naive CD8+ T cells sorted from blood. The TCR originated in a man younger than 35 in good health. The gene calls are TRBV19 and TRBJ2-7; 9 bases line up with TRBD2. The CDR3 DNA sequence: TGTGCCAGTAGTATATCAGCGGGGGGTTACGAGCAGTACTTC. It translates to CASSISAGGYEQYF.